The 14 T cell receptor beta chains given below trace back to one sample, sequenced in a study of blood T cell repertoires in COVID-19 (dated by TCRdb to the early 2020s). Libraries were constructed by the immunoSEQ multiplex PCR assay. The clones in this table, taken by TCRdb from immuneACCESS, are in-frame only. Not every clone is retained; where verified, under half of the shortfall comes from an unresolved V gene, and the cause of the rest is unknown. Counted in this sample were about 140,000 clones; approximately 88% of them appeared once. Under 7% of the sample is taken by the ten largest. The sample consisted of PBMCs or T cells enriched from blood (not recorded which). The receptors shown here come from a man between 35 and 55 years old with acute COVID-19.

The V gene is TRBV27, the J gene TRBJ2-1; 9 bases agree with TRBD2. Germline lookup yields CDR1 MNHEY and CDR2 SMNVEV (reference sequence). J gave up 4 bases and V 7 bases, and 14 bases lay outside the gene matches. The CDR3 consists of 17 residues. The CDR3 sequence: CASIHSLSSGEYNEQFF. For the CDR3, the DNA is TGTGCCAGCATCCATTCCCTCTCTAGCGGGGAATACAATGAGCAGTTCTTC.

The genes are TRBV5-5 and TRBJ2-3, with TRBD2 as a possible D gene (5 bases). Trimming took off 4 bases at V and 0 bases at J, with 15 bases between the two ends. Germline V gives CDR1 SGHKS, CDR2 YYEKEE (reference sequence). The length of the CDR3 is 16 residues. CDR3 sequence: CASSISGGISTDTQYF. CDR3 nucleotides: TGTGCCAGCAGCATAAGCGGAGGAATTAGCACAGATACGCAGTATTTT.

This clone showed up just a few times. The genes are TRBV14 and TRBJ2-7; 12 nucleotides agree with TRBD2. The V gene's germline CDR1 is SGHDN and CDR2 FVKESK. J gave up 0 bases and V 4 bases, and 10 bases lay outside the gene matches. This CDR3 has 18 amino acids. This CDR3 reads CASSPGLAGVLSSYEQYF. CDR3 bases: TGTGCCAGCAGCCCGGGACTAGCGGGCGTCTTGAGCTCCTACGAGCAGTACTTC. Drawing the rest from reference TRBV14 and TRBJ2-7, the complete variable domain is EAGVTQFPSHSVIEKGQTVTLRCDPISGHDNLYWYRRVMGKEIKFLLHFVKESKQDESGMPNNRFLAERTGGTYSTLKVQPAELEDSGVYFCASSPGLAGVLSSYEQYFGPGTRLTVT.

V is TRBV18 and J is TRBJ1-5, with 8 bases fitting TRBD1. Germline CDR1 reads KGHSH; CDR2 reads LQKENI. This CDR3 spans 16 amino acids. J gave up 3 bases and V 6 bases, and 10 bases lay outside the gene matches. CDR3 DNA sequence: TGTGCCAGCTCCCCCCTGGGACAGGATATCAATCAGCCCCAGCATTTT. Translation: CASSPLGQDINQPQHF.

The V and J genes are TRBV15 and TRBJ2-2, with D perhaps TRBD2 (7 bases). CDR3 length equals 15 residues. CDR1 and CDR2 (germline): LNHNV, YYDKDF (reference sequence). The V gene lost 0 bases and the J gene lost 7 bases, with 12 bases spanning the gap. CDR3 loop: CATSRDKGGNGELFF. The CDR3, as DNA: TGTGCCACCAGCAGAGACAAGGGGGGGAACGGGGAGCTGTTTTTT.

The chain combines TRBV30 with TRBJ1-6; the D gene is possibly TRBD1 (5 bases). This CDR3 contains 17 residues. V was pared by 3 bases and J by 4 bases, with 19 bases between. CDR1 is GTSNPN, CDR2 SVGIG, per germline (reference sequence). The CDR3 loop reads CAWRGGASTFYNSPLHF. DNA for the CDR3: TGTGCCTGGAGAGGCGGGGCCTCAACATTTTATAATTCACCCCTCCACTTT.

CDR3 loop: CASSQDLGPRGGYTF. The CDR3 coding sequence is TGTGCCAGCAGCCAAGATCTGGGCCCCAGGGGTGGCTACACCTTC. J is TRBJ1-2 and V is TRBV3-1 (or the pseudogene TRBV3-2), with D tentatively TRBD1 (6 bases). The germline V and J ends were trimmed by 0 bases and 7 bases, with 15 bases remaining between them. Germline assignment: CDR1 LGHDT and CDR2 YNNKEL (reference sequence). CDR3 length: 15 residues.

The chain couples TRBV10-3 to TRBJ2-1; 15 bases align to TRBD2. The trim removed 4 bases at V and 7 bases at J, leaving 5 bases unmatched. The CDR3 sequence is 16 residues long. CDR1 and CDR2 from the germline V gene are ENHRY and SYGVKD. CDR3 nucleotides: TGTGCCATCAGTGGTGTGGGACTAGCGGGGGGTAATGAGCAGTTCTTC. The encoded protein is CAISGVGLAGGNEQFF.

This chain connects TRBV30 to TRBJ1-5; D is possibly TRBD1 (5 bases). Trimming stripped 0 bases from V and 6 bases from J, with 15 bases between. This CDR3 has 15 amino acids. Germline CDR1 is GTSNPN and CDR2 is SVGIG (reference sequence). This CDR3 reads CAWSVGGQGIQPQHF. The CDR3 DNA reads as TGTGCCTGGAGTGTAGGTGGTCAGGGAATTCAGCCCCAGCATTTT. Full variable domain (missing parts from reference TRBV30 and TRBJ1-5): SQTIHQWPATLVQPVGSPLSLECTVEGTSNPNLYWYRQAAGRGLQLLFYSVGIGQISSEVPQNLSASRPQDRQFILSSKKLLLSDSGFYLCAWSVGGQGIQPQHFGDGTRLSIL.

The chain is built from TRBV28 and TRBJ2-1; D gene ambiguous. Germline CDR1 is MDHEN and CDR2 is SYDVKM. Deletions cut 5 bases from V and 9 bases from J, with 8 bases between. The CDR3 has 11 amino acids. CDR3 sequence: CASSSAAEQFF. As DNA, the CDR3 is TGTGCCAGCAGTAGTGCGGCTGAGCAGTTCTTC.

This chain uses TRBV2 with TRBJ2-7; 9 bases fit TRBD2. V lost 11 bases, J lost 3 bases, and 11 bases stayed unmatched. CDR1 and CDR2 (germline): SNHLY, FYNNEI. The CDR3 spans 14 residues. The chain's CDR3 is CAAEGASGNYEQYF. Here the CDR3 DNA reads TGTGCCGCAGAGGGGGCTAGCGGGAACTACGAGCAGTACTTC.

The CDR3 protein is CASSLAGGATGNTIYF. CDR3 sequence (DNA): TGCGCCAGCAGCTTGGCCGGGGGGGCGACTGGAAACACCATATATTTT. V and J are TRBV5-1 and TRBJ1-3, with D tentatively TRBD1 (6 bases). V gave up 0 bases and J gave up 2 bases, with 12 bases separating them. Germline CDR1 is SGHRS and CDR2 is YFSETQ. This CDR3 is built from 16 residues.

The chain couples TRBV19 to TRBJ1-1; possible D gene TRBD1, 6 bases. The CDR3 is 14 residues long. In germline, CDR1 is LNHDA, CDR2 SQIVND (reference sequence). V gave up 3 bases and J gave up 4 bases, with 12 bases separating them. CDR3 DNA sequence: TGTGCCAGTAGTATTAGGGCAGGGGTCACTGAAGCTTTCTTT. Amino acids: CASSIRAGVTEAFF. Using reference TRBV19 and TRBJ1-1 for the parts outside the CDR3, the full variable domain is DGGITQSPKYLFRKEGQNVTLSCEQNLNHDAMYWYRQDPGQGLRLIYYSQIVNDFQKGDIAEGYSVSREKKESFPLTVTSAQKNPTAFYLCASSIRAGVTEAFFGQGTRLTVV.

The CDR3, as DNA: TGTGCCAGCAGCGTACTCGGGGAGCCCTCCTATGGCTACACCTTC. As protein: CASSVLGEPSYGYTF. This sequence joins TRBV9 and TRBJ1-2, with D unclear. V was cut by 1 base and J by 4 bases, with 14 bases left in between. Germline CDR1 is SGDLS and CDR2 is YYNGEE. CDR3 length equals 15 residues.